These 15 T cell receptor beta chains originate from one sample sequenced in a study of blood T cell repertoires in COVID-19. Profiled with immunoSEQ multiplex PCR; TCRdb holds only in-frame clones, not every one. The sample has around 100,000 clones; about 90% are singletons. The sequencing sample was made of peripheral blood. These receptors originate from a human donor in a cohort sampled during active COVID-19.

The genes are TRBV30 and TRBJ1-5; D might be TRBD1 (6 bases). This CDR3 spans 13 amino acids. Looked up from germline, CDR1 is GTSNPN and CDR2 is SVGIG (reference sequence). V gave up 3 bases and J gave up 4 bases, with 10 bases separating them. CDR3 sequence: CAWRGTLNQPQHF. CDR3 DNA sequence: TGTGCCTGGAGAGGGACACTAAATCAGCCCCAGCATTTT.

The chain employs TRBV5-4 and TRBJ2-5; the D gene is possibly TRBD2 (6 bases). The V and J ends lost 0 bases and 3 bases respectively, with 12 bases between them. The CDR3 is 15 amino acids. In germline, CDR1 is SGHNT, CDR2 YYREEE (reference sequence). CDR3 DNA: TGTGCCAGCAGCTTGGTCGGGGGACTGAAAGAGACCCAGTACTTC. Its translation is CASSLVGGLKETQYF.

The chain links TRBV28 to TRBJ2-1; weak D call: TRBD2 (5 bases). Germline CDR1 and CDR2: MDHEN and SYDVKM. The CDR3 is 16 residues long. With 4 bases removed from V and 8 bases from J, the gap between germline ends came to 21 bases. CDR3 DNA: TGTGCCAGCAGTTCCGGATACGGGGAGTGGATCGATGAGCAGTTCTTC. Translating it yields CASSSGYGEWIDEQFF.

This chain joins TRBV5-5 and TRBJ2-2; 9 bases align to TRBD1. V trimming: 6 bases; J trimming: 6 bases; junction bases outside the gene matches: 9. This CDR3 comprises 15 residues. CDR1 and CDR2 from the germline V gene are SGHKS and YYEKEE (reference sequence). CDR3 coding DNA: TGTGCCAGCACACCGACGCGGACAGGGGCCGGGGAGCTGTTTTTT. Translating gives CASTPTRTGAGELFF.

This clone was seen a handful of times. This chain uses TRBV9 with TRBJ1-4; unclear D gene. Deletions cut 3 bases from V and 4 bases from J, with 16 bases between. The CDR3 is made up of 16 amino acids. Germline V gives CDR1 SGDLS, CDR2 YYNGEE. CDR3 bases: TGTGCCAGCAGCGCCCGTGGGAGTTCTAATAATGAAAAACTGTTTTTT. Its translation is CASSARGSSNNEKLFF. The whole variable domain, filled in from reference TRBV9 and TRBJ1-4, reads DSGVTQTPKHLITATGQRVTLRCSPRSGDLSVYWYQQSLDQGLQFLIQYYNGEERAKGNILERFSAQQFPDLHSELNLSSLELGDSALYFCASSARGSSNNEKLFFGSGTQLSVL.

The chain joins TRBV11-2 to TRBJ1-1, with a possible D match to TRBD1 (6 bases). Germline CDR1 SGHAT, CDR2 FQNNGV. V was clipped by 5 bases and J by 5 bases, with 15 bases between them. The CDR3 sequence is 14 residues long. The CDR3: CASSLAWGLTEAFF. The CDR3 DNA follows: TGTGCCAGCAGCCTCGCGTGGGGGCTGACTGAAGCTTTCTTT.

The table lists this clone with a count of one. CDR3 region: CASSLPSGGGTDTQYF. In nucleotides, the CDR3 is TGCGCCAGCAGCTTGCCAAGCGGAGGGGGCACAGATACGCAGTATTTT. The chain is built from TRBV5-1 and TRBJ2-3, with D possibly TRBD2 on 6 matching bases. V dropped 1 base and J dropped 1 base, with 13 bases sitting between them. CDR3 size: 16 residues. Germline CDR1 SGHRS, CDR2 YFSETQ.

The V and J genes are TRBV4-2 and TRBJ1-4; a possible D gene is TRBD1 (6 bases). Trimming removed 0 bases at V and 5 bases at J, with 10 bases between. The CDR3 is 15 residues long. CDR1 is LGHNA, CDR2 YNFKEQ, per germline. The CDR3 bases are TGTGCCAGCAGCCAAGAAGAGAGGGGGAATGAAAAACTGTTTTTT. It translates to CASSQEERGNEKLFF.

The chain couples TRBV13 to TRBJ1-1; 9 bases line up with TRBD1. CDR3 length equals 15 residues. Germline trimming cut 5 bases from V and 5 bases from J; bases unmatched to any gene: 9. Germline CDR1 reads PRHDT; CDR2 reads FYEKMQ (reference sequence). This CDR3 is CASSPNGQGTTEAFF. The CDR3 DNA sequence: TGTGCCAGCAGCCCCAACGGACAGGGGACAACTGAAGCTTTCTTT. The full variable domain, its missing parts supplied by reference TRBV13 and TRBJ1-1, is AAGVIQSPRHLIKEKRETATLKCYPIPRHDTVYWYQQGPGQDPQFLISFYEKMQSDKGSIPDRFSAQQFSDYHSELNMSSLELGDSALYFCASSPNGQGTTEAFFGQGTRLTVV.

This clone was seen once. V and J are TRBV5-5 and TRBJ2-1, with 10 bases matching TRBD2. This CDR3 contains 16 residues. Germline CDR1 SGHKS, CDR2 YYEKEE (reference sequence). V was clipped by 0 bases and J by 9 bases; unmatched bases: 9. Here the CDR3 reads CASSLVASGRQGEQFF. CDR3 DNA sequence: TGTGCCAGCAGCTTGGTTGCTAGCGGGAGACAGGGTGAGCAGTTCTTC.

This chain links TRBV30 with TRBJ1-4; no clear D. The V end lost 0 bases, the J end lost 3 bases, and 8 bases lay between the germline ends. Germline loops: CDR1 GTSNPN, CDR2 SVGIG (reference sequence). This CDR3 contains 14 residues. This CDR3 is CAWSVEPANEKLFF. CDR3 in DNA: TGTGCCTGGAGTGTCGAACCGGCTAATGAAAAACTGTTTTTT.

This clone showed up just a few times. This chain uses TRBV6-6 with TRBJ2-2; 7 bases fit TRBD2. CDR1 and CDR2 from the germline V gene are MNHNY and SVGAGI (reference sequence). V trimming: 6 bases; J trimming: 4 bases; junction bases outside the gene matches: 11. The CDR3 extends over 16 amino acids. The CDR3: CASSSGTTWGTGELFF. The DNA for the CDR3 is TGTGCCAGCAGCTCGGGGACTACCTGGGGCACCGGGGAGCTGTTTTTT.

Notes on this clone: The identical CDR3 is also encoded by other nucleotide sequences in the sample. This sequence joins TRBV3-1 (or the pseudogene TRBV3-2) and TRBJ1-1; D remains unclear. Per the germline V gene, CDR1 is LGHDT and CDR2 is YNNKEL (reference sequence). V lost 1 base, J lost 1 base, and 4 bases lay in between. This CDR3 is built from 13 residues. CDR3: CASSQGPNTEAFF. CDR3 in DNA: TGTGCCAGCAGCCAAGGGCCGAACACTGAAGCTTTCTTT.

The CDR3 DNA is TGTGCCAGCAGTCGGGGGGGCAGGACTGAAGCTTTCTTT. This encodes CASSRGGRTEAFF. V is TRBV27 and J is TRBJ1-1; the D gene is possibly TRBD1 (6 bases). The germline V gene encodes CDR1 MNHEY and CDR2 SMNVEV (reference sequence). V gave up 5 bases and J gave up 5 bases, with 12 bases separating them. The CDR3 totals 13 residues.

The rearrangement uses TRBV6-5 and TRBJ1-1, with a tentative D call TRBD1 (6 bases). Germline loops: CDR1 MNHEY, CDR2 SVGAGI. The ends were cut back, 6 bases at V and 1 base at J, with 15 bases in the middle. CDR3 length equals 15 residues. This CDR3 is CASRGDISANTEAFF. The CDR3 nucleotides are TGTGCCAGCAGGGGGGACATATCGGCGAACACTGAAGCTTTCTTT.